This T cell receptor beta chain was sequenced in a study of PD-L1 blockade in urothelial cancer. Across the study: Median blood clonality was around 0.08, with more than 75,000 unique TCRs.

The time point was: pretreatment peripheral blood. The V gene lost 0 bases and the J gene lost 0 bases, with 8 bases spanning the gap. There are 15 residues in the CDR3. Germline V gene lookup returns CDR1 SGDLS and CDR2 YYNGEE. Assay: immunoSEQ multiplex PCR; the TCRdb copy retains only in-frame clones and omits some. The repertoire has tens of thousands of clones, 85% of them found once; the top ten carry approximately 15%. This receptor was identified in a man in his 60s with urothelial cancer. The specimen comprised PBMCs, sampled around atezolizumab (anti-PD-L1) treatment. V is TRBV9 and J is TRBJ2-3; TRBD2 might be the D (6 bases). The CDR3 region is CASSVELASTDTQYF. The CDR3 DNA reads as TGTGCCAGCAGCGTAGAACTAGCAAGCACAGATACGCAGTATTTT.